Described below is a single TCR beta chain sequence and its context. What this receptor recognizes is not known. Qualities for individual bases were not recorded, and no much larger clone is one base off. According to the germline V gene (reference sequence), CDR1 reads DFQATT and CDR2 reads SNEGSKA. Spanning cysteine to phenylalanine, the CDR3 consists of 16 amino acids. The DNA shown is the 48-base CDR3, in frame from base 1. Trimming costs V 1 base and J 9 bases, and their ends lie 24 bases apart. This specimen comes from a study of Graves' ophthalmopathy and Graves' hyperthyroidism (dated by TCRdb to 2017 to 2018). About the full investigation: A patient counted as having stable hyperthyroidism if there was no progression to ophthalmopathy within 18 months of follow-up. Once sampling was done, hyperthyroidism patients were given methimazole at a starting dose of 30 mg daily, while ophthalmopathy patients were given high-dose intravenous methylprednisolone. In total, 135 blood samples were TCR-sequenced: some 43 ophthalmopathy, approximately 75 hyperthyroidism and some 17 hyperthyroidism-to-ophthalmopathy patients. To tell Graves' ophthalmopathy apart from Graves' hyperthyroidism, and to predict which patients would progress to ophthalmopathy, the study relied on TCR beta repertoire signatures. An independent validation cohort was composed of about 20 hyperthyroidism patients and around 16 patients who later progressed from hyperthyroidism to ophthalmopathy. In more than five hyperthyroidism patients, T-cell repertoires of thyroid tissue and blood were compared. To explore V-J signatures that distinguish ophthalmopathy from hyperthyroidism, a discovery set of more than 90 patients was enrolled, made up of 43 with ophthalmopathy and roughly 55 with stable hyperthyroidism.

On the study overall, not on this receptor specifically: In cross-validation, the 13-signature model distinguished ophthalmopathy from stable hyperthyroidism with approximately 90% sensitivity and around 83% specificity, while in the test set the corresponding values were about 80% and 75%. No statistical method was used to set the sample size in advance, and the investigators knew which group each participant was assigned to. In validation, the model predicted ophthalmopathy progression with 55% to 71% sensitivity and 72% to 80% specificity; some 13 predicted patients were CT-confirmed with GO in a median of approximately 6.2 months. Most expanded thyroid clonotypes with frequency above 0.001 were also detected in blood, suggesting blood repertoires may reflect the thyroid immune response.

The hyperthyroidism patients were 18 to 65 years old and newly diagnosed, with a disease duration of less than 2 months. Patients with other autoimmune diseases, uncontrolled infections, pregnancy or lactation were excluded from the study. Clinical symptoms, serum thyroxine, TRAb, thyroid ultrasound and orbital computed tomography formed the basis of the diagnosis. Total RNA was extracted with Trizol reagent and quality-checked on an Agilent 2100 Bioanalyzer. For repertoire sequencing, the TCR beta CDR3 regions were amplified from RNA transcripts. A first-round RT-PCR used HTBI primers with the Qiagen OneStep RT-PCR kit, followed by a second-round multiplex PCR, size selection and purification. Sequencing of the libraries was carried out on an Illumina HiSeq2000 in paired-end mode with 100 bp reads. The source study handled its data this way. SOAPnuke was used for read processing, and reads with adapters, uncalled bases, a mean Phred below 15, or no exact constant-primer or identifier match were discarded. COPE v1.2.5 was used to merge the high-quality paired reads. Unique nucleotide sequences were defined as clonotypes and aligned to IMGT TRB V, D and J references using MiTCR v1.1. The analysis was limited to V-J combinations with a frequency above 0.0001, which together covered approximately 99% of repertoires. For each V-J combination, a TCR clonal expansion and chaos score was defined as F50 clonal expansion divided by the chaos observed in the TCRdist matrix. Features were reduced by Welch's t-statistics and random forest to some 13 V-J combinations, which fed a naive Bayes classifier. The similarity between thyroid and blood repertoires was quantified using the Morisita-Horn index. Clones were called with MiXCR by TCRdb after fastp trimmed the public reads at Q25, and only in-frame beta chains were retained. Each entry is one CDR3 protein sequence, shown with its most common DNA and genes. The authors' filters were not applied to this entry. The sample records over a million distinct CDR3 sequences, roughly two fifths of which are singletons. 11% of the sample belongs to the ten largest clones.

Recombination linked TRBV20-1 to TRBJ2-5, with TRBD2 as a weak D call on 5 bases. The source of this sequence is an adult man with Graves' hyperthyroidism. The sample taken for sequencing was peripheral blood or thyroid tissue (not recorded which). The CDR3: CSARAPGNRLNQPQYF. The sequenced DNA is TGCAGTGCTAGAGCCCCGGGGAATCGTTTGAATCAGCCCCAGTACTTC.